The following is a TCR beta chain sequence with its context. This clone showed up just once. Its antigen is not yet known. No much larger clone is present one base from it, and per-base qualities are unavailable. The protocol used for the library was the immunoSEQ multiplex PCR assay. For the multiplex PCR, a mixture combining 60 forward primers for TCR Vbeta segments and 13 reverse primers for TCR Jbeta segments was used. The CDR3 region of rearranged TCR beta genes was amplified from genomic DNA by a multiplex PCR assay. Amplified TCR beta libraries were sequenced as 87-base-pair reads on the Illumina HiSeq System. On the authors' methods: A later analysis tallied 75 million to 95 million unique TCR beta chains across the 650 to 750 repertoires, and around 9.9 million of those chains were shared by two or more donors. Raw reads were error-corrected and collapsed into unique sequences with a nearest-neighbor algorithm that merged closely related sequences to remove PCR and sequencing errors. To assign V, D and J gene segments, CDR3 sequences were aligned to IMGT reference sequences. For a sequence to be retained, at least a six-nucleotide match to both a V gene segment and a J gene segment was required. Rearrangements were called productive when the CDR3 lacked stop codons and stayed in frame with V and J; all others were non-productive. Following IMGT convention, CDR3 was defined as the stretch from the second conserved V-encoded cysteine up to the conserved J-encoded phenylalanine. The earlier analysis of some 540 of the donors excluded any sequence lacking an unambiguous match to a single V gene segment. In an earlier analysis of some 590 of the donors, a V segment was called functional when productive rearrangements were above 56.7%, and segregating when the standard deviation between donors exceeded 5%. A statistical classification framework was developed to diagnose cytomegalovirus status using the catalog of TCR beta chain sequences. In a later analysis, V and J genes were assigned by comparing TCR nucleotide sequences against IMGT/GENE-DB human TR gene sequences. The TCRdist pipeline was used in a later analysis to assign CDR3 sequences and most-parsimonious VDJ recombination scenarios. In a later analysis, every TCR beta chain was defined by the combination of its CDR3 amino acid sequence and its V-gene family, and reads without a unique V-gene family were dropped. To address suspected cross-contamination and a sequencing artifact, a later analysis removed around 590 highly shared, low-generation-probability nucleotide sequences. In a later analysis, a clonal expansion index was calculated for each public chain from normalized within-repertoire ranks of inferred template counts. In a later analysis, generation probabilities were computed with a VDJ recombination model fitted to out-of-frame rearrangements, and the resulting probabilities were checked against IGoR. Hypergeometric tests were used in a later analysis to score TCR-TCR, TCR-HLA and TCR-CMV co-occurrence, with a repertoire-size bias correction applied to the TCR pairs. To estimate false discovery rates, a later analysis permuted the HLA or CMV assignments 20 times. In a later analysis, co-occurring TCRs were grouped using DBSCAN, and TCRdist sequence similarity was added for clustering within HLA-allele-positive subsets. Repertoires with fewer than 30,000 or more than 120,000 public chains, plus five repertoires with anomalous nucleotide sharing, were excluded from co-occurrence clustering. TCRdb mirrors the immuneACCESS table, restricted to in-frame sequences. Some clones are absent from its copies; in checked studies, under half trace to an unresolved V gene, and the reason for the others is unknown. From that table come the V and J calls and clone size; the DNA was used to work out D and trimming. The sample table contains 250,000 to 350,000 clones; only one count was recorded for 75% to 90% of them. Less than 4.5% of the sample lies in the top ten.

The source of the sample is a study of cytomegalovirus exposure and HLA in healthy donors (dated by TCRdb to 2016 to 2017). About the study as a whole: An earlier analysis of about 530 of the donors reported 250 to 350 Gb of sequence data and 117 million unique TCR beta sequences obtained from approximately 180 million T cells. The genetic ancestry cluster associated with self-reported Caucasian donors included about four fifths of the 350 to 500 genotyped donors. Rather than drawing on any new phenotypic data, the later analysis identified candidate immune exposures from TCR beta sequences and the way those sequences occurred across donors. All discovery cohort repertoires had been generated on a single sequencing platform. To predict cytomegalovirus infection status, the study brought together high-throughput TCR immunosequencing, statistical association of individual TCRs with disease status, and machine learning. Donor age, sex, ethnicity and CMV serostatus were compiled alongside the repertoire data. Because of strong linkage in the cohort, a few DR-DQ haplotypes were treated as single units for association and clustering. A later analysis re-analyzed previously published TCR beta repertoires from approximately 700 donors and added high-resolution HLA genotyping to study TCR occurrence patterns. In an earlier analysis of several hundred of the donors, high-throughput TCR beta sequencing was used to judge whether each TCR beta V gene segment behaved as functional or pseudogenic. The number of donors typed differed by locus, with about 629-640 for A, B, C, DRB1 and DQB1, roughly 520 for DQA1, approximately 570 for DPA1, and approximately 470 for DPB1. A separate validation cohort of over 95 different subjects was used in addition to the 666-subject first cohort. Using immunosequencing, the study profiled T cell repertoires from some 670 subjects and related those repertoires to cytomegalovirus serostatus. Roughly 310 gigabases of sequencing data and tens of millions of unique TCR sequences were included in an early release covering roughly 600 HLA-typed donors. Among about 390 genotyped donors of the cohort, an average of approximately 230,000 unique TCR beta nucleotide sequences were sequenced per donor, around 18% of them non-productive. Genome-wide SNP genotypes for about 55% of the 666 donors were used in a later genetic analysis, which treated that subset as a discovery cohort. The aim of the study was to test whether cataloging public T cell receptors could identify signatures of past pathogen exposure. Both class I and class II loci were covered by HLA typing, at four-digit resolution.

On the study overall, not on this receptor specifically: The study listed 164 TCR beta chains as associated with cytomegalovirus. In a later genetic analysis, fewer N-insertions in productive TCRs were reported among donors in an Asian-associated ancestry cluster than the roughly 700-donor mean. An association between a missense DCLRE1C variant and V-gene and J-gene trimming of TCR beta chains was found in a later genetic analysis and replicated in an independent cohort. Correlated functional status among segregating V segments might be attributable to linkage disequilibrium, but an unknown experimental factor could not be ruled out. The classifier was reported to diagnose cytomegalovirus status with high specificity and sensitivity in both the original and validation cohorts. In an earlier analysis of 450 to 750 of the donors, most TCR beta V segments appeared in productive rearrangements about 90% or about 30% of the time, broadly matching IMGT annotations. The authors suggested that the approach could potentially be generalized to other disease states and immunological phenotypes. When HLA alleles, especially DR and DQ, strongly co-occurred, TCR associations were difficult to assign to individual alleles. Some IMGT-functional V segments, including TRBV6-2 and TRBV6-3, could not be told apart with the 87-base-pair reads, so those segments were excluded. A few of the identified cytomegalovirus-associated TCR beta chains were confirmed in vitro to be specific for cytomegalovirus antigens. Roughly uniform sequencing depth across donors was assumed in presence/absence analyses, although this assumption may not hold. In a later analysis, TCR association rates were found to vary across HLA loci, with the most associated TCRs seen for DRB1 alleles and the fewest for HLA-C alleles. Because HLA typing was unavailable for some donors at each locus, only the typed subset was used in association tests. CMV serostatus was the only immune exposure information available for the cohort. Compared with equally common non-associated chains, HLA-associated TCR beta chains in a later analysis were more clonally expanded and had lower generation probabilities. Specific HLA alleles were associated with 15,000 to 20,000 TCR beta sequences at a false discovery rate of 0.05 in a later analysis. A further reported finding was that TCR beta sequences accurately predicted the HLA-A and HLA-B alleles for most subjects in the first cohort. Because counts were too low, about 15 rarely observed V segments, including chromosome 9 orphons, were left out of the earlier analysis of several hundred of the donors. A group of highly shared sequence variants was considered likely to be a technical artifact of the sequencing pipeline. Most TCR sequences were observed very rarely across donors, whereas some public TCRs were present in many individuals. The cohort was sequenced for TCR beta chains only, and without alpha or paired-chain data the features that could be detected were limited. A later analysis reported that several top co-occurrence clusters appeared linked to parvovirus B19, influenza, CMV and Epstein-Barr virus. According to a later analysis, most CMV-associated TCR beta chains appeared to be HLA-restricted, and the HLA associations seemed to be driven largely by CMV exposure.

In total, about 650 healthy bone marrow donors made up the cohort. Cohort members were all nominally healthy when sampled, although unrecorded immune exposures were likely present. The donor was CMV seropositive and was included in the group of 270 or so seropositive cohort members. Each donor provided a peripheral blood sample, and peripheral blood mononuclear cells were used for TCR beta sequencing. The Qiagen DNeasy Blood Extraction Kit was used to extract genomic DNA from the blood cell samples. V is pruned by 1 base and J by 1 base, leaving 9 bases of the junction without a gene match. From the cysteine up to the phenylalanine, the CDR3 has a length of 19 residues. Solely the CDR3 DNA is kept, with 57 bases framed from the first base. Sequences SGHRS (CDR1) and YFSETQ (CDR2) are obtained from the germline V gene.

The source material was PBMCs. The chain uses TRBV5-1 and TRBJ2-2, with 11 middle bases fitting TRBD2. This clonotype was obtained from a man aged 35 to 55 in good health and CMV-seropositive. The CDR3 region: CASSLLTSGGYGNTGELFF. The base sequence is TGCGCCAGCAGCTTGTTAACTAGCGGGGGATACGGGAACACCGGGGAGCTGTTTTTT.